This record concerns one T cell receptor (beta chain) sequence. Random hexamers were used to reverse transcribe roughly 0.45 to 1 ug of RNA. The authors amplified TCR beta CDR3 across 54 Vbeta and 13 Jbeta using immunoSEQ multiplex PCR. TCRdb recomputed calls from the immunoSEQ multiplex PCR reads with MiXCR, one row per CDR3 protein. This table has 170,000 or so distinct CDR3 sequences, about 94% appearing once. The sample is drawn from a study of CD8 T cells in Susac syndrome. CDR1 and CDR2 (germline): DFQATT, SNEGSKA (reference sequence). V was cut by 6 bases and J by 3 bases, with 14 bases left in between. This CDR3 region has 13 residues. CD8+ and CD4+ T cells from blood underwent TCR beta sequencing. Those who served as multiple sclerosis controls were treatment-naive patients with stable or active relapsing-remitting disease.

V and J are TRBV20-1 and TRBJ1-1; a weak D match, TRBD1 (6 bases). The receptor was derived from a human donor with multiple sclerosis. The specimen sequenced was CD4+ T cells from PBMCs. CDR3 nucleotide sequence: TGCAGTGCCTTTAGGCAGGGGTACACTGAAGCTTTCTTT. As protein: CSAFRQGYTEAFF.